This T cell receptor beta chain came from a study of blood T cell repertoires in COVID-19. This table comes from immunoSEQ multiplex PCR, and its TCRdb copy is limited to in-frame clones, with some not included. This table holds about 270,000 clones, approximately 88% found once. Researchers sorted participants into cohorts using their self-reported clinical history. The J segment lost 5 bases and the V segment lost 4 bases, leaving 8 bases of the junction unmatched. Germline V gene lookup returns CDR1 SGHNT and CDR2 YENEEA. The CDR3 spans 14 residues. The chain links TRBV11-3 to TRBJ2-7; 7 nucleotides line up with TRBD1. Material: PBMCs or T cells enriched from blood (not recorded which). The receptor's source is a woman in her twenties or thirties who had recovered from COVID-19. The CDR3 here is CASSSRTGLNEQYF. The CDR3 DNA sequence: TGTGCCAGCAGCTCTAGGACAGGTCTGAACGAGCAGTACTTC. The whole variable domain, remainder taken from reference TRBV11-3 and TRBJ2-7, is EAGVVQSPRYKIIEKKQPVAFWCNPISGHNTLYWYLQNLGQGPELLIRYENEEAVDDSQLPKDRFSAERLKGVDSTLKIQPAELGDSAVYLCASSSRTGLNEQYFGPGTRLTVT.